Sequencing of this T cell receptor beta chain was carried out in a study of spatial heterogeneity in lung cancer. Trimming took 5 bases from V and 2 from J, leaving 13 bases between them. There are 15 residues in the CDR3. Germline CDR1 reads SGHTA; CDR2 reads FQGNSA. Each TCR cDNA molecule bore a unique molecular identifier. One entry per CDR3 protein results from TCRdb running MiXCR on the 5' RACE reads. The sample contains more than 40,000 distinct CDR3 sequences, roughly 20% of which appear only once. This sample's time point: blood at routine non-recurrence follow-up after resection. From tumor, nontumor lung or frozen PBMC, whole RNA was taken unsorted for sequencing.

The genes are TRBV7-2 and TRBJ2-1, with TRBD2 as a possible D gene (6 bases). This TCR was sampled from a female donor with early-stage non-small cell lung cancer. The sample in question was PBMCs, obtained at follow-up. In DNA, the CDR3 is TGTGCCAGCAGCCCCCGGAGGGAAACCTACAATGAGCAGTTCTTC. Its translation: CASSPRRETYNEQFF.